Below are 21 T cell receptor beta chains sequenced from a single sample in a study of T cells in localized non-small cell lung cancer. Method: immunoSEQ multiplex PCR; TCRdb's copy keeps in-frame clones and lacks some. The table has 35,000 or so clones, about 83% seen once. The starting material was peripheral blood, obtained before any cancer treatment. These receptors came from a woman aged 35 to 75 with stage I lung adenocarcinoma.

J is TRBJ2-7 and V is TRBV9; D might be TRBD1 (5 bases). The V gene lost 0 bases and the J gene lost 6 bases, with 13 bases spanning the gap. CDR1 SGDLS and CDR2 YYNGEE come from the germline V gene. This CDR3 region has 14 residues. CDR3 residues: CASSVDQGLGEQYF. The CDR3 nucleotides are TGTGCCAGCAGCGTAGACCAGGGTCTCGGCGAGCAGTACTTC.

The chain is built from TRBV27 and TRBJ2-6; D uncertain. The CDR3 runs 14 residues. V was clipped by 4 bases and J by 0 bases, with 4 bases between them. CDR1 is MNHEY and CDR2 is SMNVEV in the germline V gene (reference sequence). The CDR3 protein is CASSSYSGANVLTF. As DNA, the CDR3 is TGTGCCAGCAGTTCATACTCTGGGGCCAACGTCCTGACTTTC.

About this clone itself: One end of the junction does not line up with germline, which may come from a read error. The J gene is TRBJ2-3, the V gene TRBV9, with 7 bases matching TRBD1. This CDR3 contains 15 residues. Germline-derived CDR1 and CDR2 are SGDLS and YYNGEE. CDR3 bases: TGTGCCAGCAGAGTAGAGGGACAGTACACAGATACGCAGTATTTT. This encodes CASRVEGQYTDTQYF.

V and J are TRBV6-5 and TRBJ2-7; 8 nucleotides line up with TRBD2. Trimming cost V 6 bases and J 2 bases; bases outside gene matches: 9. The CDR3 runs to 15 residues. Germline lookup yields CDR1 MNHEY and CDR2 SVGAGI. Here the CDR3 DNA reads TGTGCCAGCAGAGACCGCGGGGGGATTACCTACGAGCAGTACTTC. Protein sequence: CASRDRGGITYEQYF.

The chain couples TRBV6-1 to TRBJ1-1; D remains ambiguous. The V end lost 6 bases, the J end lost 1 base, and 15 bases lay between the germline ends. This CDR3 has 15 residues. In germline, CDR1 is MNHNS, CDR2 SASEGT. The CDR3 region has the DNA TGTGCCAGCAGATGGAGGGAGCGGACGAACACTGAAGCTTTCTTT. Protein product: CASRWRERTNTEAFF.

V gene TRBV5-1 combines with J gene TRBJ2-1, with 7 bases identical to TRBD2. V lost 4 bases and J lost 6; bases outside the gene matches: 7. Germline V lookup: CDR1 SGHRS, CDR2 YFSETQ. The CDR3 totals 14 residues. The CDR3 is CASSLGGTTNEQFF. In DNA form, the CDR3 reads TGCGCCAGCAGCCTGGGGGGGACTACCAATGAGCAGTTCTTC.

The sample holds one count of this clone. The chain carries TRBV5-1 and TRBJ1-3; D ambiguous. V dropped 0 bases and J dropped 0 bases, with 10 bases sitting between them. The CDR3 consists of 16 residues. The germline V gene encodes CDR1 SGHRS and CDR2 YFSETQ. The CDR3 nucleotides are TGCGCCAGCAGCTTGGCGGCTCGGAGCTCTGGAAACACCATATATTTT. Translating gives CASSLAARSSGNTIYF.

J is TRBJ1-4 and V is TRBV6-5, with a weak D call TRBD1 (6 bases). V was pared by 5 bases and J by 7 bases, with 14 bases between. The CDR3 loop spans 14 amino acids. CDR1 is MNHEY, CDR2 SVGAGI, per germline. The CDR3 DNA reads as TGTGCCAGCAGTGAACAGGGCTGGGTTGAAAAACTGTTTTTT. This translates into CASSEQGWVEKLFF.

This clone was recorded a few times. The chain employs TRBV7-2 and TRBJ2-1; TRBD2 might be the D (6 bases). From germline, CDR1 is SGHTA and CDR2 FQGNSA. Trimming took 3 bases from V and 0 from J, leaving 9 bases between them. CDR3 size: 15 residues. In nucleotides, the CDR3 is TGTGCCAGCAGCTTGATGCGGGGCTCCTACAATGAGCAGTTCTTC. Its translation is CASSLMRGSYNEQFF.

V and J are TRBV11-3 and TRBJ2-7; D perhaps matches TRBD2 (5 bases). Germline V gene data show CDR1 as SGHNT and CDR2 as YENEEA. V lost 1 base, J lost 3 bases, and 10 bases lay in between. The CDR3 is 14 amino acids. CDR3 protein: CASSLVGSNYEQYF. The CDR3 region has the DNA TGTGCCAGCAGCTTAGTAGGGAGCAACTACGAGCAGTACTTC.

This chain joins TRBV7-9 and TRBJ2-5; TRBD2 might be the D (5 bases). The germline gives CDR1 SEHNR, CDR2 FQNEAQ (reference sequence). Deletions cut 1 base from V and 5 bases from J, with 14 bases between. The CDR3 extends over 15 amino acids. CDR3 bases: TGTGCCAGCAGCTTAGGGGAAAGCGGTTTCGAGACCCAGTACTTC. It encodes CASSLGESGFETQYF.

The table lists this clone with a count of one. This chain connects TRBV7-2 to TRBJ2-1, with D unclear. Germline V gene sequence: CDR1 SGHTA, CDR2 FQGNSA. V was cut by 0 bases and J by 4 bases, with 7 bases left in between. The CDR3 is made up of 14 amino acids. The CDR3 loop reads CASSLALAYNEQFF. CDR3 sequence (DNA): TGTGCCAGCAGCTTAGCGCTGGCTTACAATGAGCAGTTCTTC.

As concerns this clone: Other DNA sequences of this sample code for an identical CDR3. The chain joins TRBV7-2 to TRBJ1-6; D is ambiguous. The V and J ends lost 3 bases and 8 bases respectively, with 11 bases between them. Germline assignment: CDR1 SGHTA and CDR2 FQGNSA. There are 14 residues in the CDR3. This CDR3 is CASSLVTTHSPLHF. In DNA form, the CDR3 reads TGTGCCAGCAGCTTGGTAACTACCCATTCACCCCTCCACTTT.

The chain recombines TRBV28 with TRBJ2-2; D uncertain. Trimming cost V 8 bases and J 9 bases, with 13 bases left between them. The CDR3 consists of 12 residues. Germline V lookup: CDR1 MDHEN, CDR2 SYDVKM. The chain's CDR3 is CASATGARELFF. CDR3 nucleotides: TGTGCCAGCGCAACTGGCGCGCGGGAGCTGTTTTTT.

This sequence joins TRBV14 and TRBJ1-1; weak D call: TRBD1 (5 bases). The CDR3 sequence is 16 residues long. Trimming removed 6 bases from V and 3 bases from J, with 20 bases in between. CDR1 is SGHDN, CDR2 FVKESK, per germline. CDR3 in DNA: TGTGCCAGCAGAAGAGATCAAAGGGGAGGGGACACTGAAGCTTTCTTT. Protein product: CASRRDQRGGDTEAFF.

The genes are TRBV5-1 and TRBJ1-1, with 8 bases that match TRBD1. The junction had 11 bases not matched to a gene; V was cut back by 7 bases and J by 3 bases. The CDR3 covers 15 residues. The germline gives CDR1 SGHRS, CDR2 YFSETQ. The CDR3 reads CASFSGGAPDTEAFF. The CDR3 nucleotides are TGCGCCAGCTTTTCAGGGGGCGCCCCGGACACTGAAGCTTTCTTT.

The chain uses TRBV29-1 and TRBJ1-1; D not certain. The V end was cut by 4 bases, the J end by 2 bases, with 11 bases between. Germline V lookup: CDR1 SQVTM, CDR2 ANQGSEA. The CDR3 is made up of 13 amino acids. DNA for the CDR3: TGCAGCGTTGTAAAGGACCTTAACACTGAAGCTTTCTTT. Translating gives CSVVKDLNTEAFF.

This chain links TRBV6-1 with TRBJ2-3; TRBD1 matches 11 bases. The length of the CDR3 is 14 residues. Germline trimming cut 10 bases from V and 2 bases from J; bases unmatched to any gene: 5. CDR1 is MNHNS, CDR2 SASEGT, per germline. The CDR3 DNA is TGTGCCACGGGACAGGGGGTTGACACAGATACGCAGTATTTT. Its protein is CATGQGVDTDTQYF.

This chain links TRBV7-2 with TRBJ2-3, with unresolved D. This CDR3 has 13 residues. Germline V CDR1 and CDR2: SGHTA, FQGNSA. Trimming pared 1 base from V and 6 bases from J, leaving 8 bases between. CDR3: CASSLVRGDTQYF. CDR3 DNA sequence: TGTGCCAGCAGCTTAGTCAGAGGCGATACGCAGTATTTT.

This clone was observed once. The genes are TRBV5-6 and TRBJ1-1; D remains unclear. V dropped 1 base and J dropped 3 bases, with 13 bases sitting between them. The CDR3 is made up of 15 amino acids. CDR1 and CDR2 from the germline V gene are SGHDT and YYEEEE. In DNA form, the CDR3 reads TGTGCCAGCAGCTTGTCCCGGGCCGGCCACACTGAAGCTTTCTTT. Amino acids: CASSLSRAGHTEAFF.

J is TRBJ1-3 and V is TRBV27; possible D gene TRBD1, 5 bases. Between the trimmed V and J ends, which lost 0 bases and 4 bases, there was a span of 7 bases. Per the germline V gene, CDR1 is MNHEY and CDR2 is SMNVEV (reference sequence). The CDR3 runs to 14 residues. This CDR3 reads CASSLSGAGNTIYF. In nucleotides, the CDR3 is TGTGCCAGCAGTTTATCAGGGGCCGGAAACACCATATATTTT.